This TCR beta chain was sequenced during a study of molecular identifiers for immune sequencing clone quantification. As to this clonotype: This could be a read error, since a much larger clone is one nucleotide away.

Germline values: CDR1 SGHTA, CDR2 FQGNSA. This CDR3 has 13 residues. The ends were cut back, 5 bases at V and 3 bases at J, with 8 bases in the middle. One entry per CDR3 protein, called by TCRdb with MiXCR from the PCR reads. There are under 100,000 distinct CDR3 sequences in the sample; around 27% occur only once, and around 0.77% lies in the top ten. Sequencing was done on a sample of naive CD8+ T cells from blood, with Jurkat cell RNA spiked in. The subset was: FACS-sorted CD8+CD4-CCR7+CD45RA+ naive T cells. The TCR comes from a human donor in good health. Some libraries in this study had Jurkat cell RNA spiked in. The genes are TRBV7-2 and TRBJ2-1; D is unresolved. For the CDR3, the DNA is TGTGCCAGCAGCACCCAACTCTACAATGAGCAGTTCTTC. It is translated as CASSTQLYNEQFF.